The 28 T cell receptor beta chains below come from one sample, sequenced in a study of shared clonotypes between healthy human individuals. Repertoires were generated with immunoSEQ multiplex PCR, while TCRdb's copy carries only in-frame clones and drops some. The table lists 2 million or so clones, roughly 94% of them singletons. Sequenced material: naive CD4+ T cells sorted from blood. Subset in this sample: CD45RA+ positively selected. The receptor source for this set is a man between 18 and 35 years old in good health.

This chain links TRBV10-3 with TRBJ2-7; tentative D call: TRBD1 (6 bases). The ends were cut back, 3 bases at V and 0 bases at J, with 15 bases in the middle. Germline values: CDR1 ENHRY, CDR2 SYGVKD. The CDR3 extends over 16 amino acids. CDR3 amino acids: CAISDSGTTSSYEQYF. In DNA form, the CDR3 reads TGTGCCATCAGTGATTCCGGGACAACCAGCTCCTACGAGCAGTACTTC.

The chain recombines TRBV30 with TRBJ1-4; no clear D gene. V was shortened by 1 base and J by 7 bases, with 10 bases between the two germline ends. This CDR3 comprises 13 residues. CDR1 is GTSNPN, CDR2 SVGIG, per germline (reference sequence). The CDR3 region is CAWSERWGEKLFF. In DNA form, the CDR3 reads TGTGCCTGGAGTGAACGGTGGGGTGAAAAACTGTTTTTT.

This clone was detected only once. The rearrangement links TRBV7-9 to TRBJ1-5; D is undetermined. The CDR3 runs to 14 residues. Germline CDR1 reads SEHNR; CDR2 reads FQNEAQ (reference sequence). Trimming took off 5 bases at V and 0 bases at J, with 8 bases between the two ends. CDR3 amino acids: CASSGLNSNQPQHF. CDR3 nucleotide sequence: TGTGCCAGCAGCGGACTAAATAGCAATCAGCCCCAGCATTTT.

This clone was found once. The CDR3, as DNA: TGTGCCAGCAGCTTAGTGGCAGGAGTCACTAACTATGGCTACACCTTC. Residues: CASSLVAGVTNYGYTF. This rearrangement joins TRBV11-3 to TRBJ1-2; no clear D gene. The V gene lost 1 base and the J gene lost 0 bases, with 12 bases spanning the gap. The CDR3 contains 16 residues. Germline CDR1 SGHNT, CDR2 YENEEA.

Details on this clone: The identical CDR3 is also encoded by other nucleotide sequences in the sample. The rearrangement joins TRBV6-5 to TRBJ1-5; D may be TRBD1 (5 bases). Germline-derived CDR1 and CDR2 are MNHEY and SVGAGI. Trimming shortened V by 6 bases and J by 0 bases, and 12 bases separated the two germline ends. The CDR3 has 15 residues. CDR3 in DNA: TGTGCCAGCAGGATGACAGAGTATAGCAATCAGCCCCAGCATTTT. This translates into CASRMTEYSNQPQHF.

The CDR3, as DNA: TGTGCCAGCTCACCAGAACGTGGGGGCCTAGGCAATCAGCCCCAGCATTTT. It yields the protein CASSPERGGLGNQPQHF. The V and J genes are TRBV18 and TRBJ1-5; D might be TRBD1 (6 bases). CDR1 KGHSH and CDR2 LQKENI come from the germline V gene. The V end lost 2 bases, the J end lost 2 bases, and 16 bases lay between the germline ends. CDR3 length equals 17 residues.

This clone was observed a few times. The V gene is TRBV6-5, the J gene TRBJ2-7; 9 bases are shared with TRBD2. Germline-derived CDR1 and CDR2 are MNHEY and SVGAGI. The CDR3 covers 15 residues. V shed 0 bases, J shed 3 bases, and the junction held 3 bases outside the gene matches. This CDR3 is CASSYSASGDYEQYF. The CDR3 coding sequence is TGTGCCAGCAGTTACTCGGCTAGCGGGGACTACGAGCAGTACTTC.

On this clone: Other DNA sequences in the same sample also yield this CDR3. The rearrangement links TRBV7-2 to TRBJ2-1; maybe TRBD2 (6 bases). CDR3 size: 15 residues. Germline CDR1 is SGHTA and CDR2 is FQGNSA. V lost 1 base and J lost 1, with 8 bases in between. This CDR3 reads CASSLGAGSYNEQFF. CDR3 in DNA: TGTGCCAGCAGCTTAGGGGCGGGGTCCTACAATGAGCAGTTCTTC.

J is TRBJ1-1 and V is TRBV6-5; no definite D call. Trimming shortened V by 7 bases and J by 2 bases, and 14 bases separated the two germline ends. This CDR3 comprises 14 residues. The germline gives CDR1 MNHEY, CDR2 SVGAGI. The CDR3 sequence: CASNPTSQNTEAFF. The DNA for the CDR3 is TGTGCCAGCAATCCGACCAGCCAAAACACTGAAGCTTTCTTT.

As to this clone: This same CDR3 is encoded by further DNA sequences in the sample. The chain links TRBV5-4 to TRBJ2-7; TRBD2 might be the D (5 bases). CDR3 length: 13 residues. Germline V gene data show CDR1 as SGHNT and CDR2 as YYREEE (reference sequence). V was trimmed by 2 bases and J by 4 bases, leaving 10 bases between them. Here the CDR3 DNA reads TGTGCCAGCAGCTTTAATAGACTATACGAGCAGTACTTC. This sequence encodes CASSFNRLYEQYF.

J is TRBJ2-5 and V is TRBV5-1, with TRBD2 identical over 11 bases. Looked up from germline, CDR1 is SGHRS and CDR2 is YFSETQ. V was pared by 1 base and J by 7 bases, with 6 bases of the junction left unmatched. This CDR3 spans 15 amino acids. This CDR3 is CASSLLAGGDGTQYF. The CDR3 nucleotides are TGCGCCAGCAGCTTGCTAGCGGGGGGAGACGGGACCCAGTACTTC. Supplemented by reference TRBV5-1 and TRBJ2-5, the full variable domain reads KAGVTQTPRYLIKTRGQQVTLSCSPISGHRSVSWYQQTPGQGLQFLFEYFSETQRNKGNFPGRFSGRQFSNSRSEMNVSTLELGDSALYLCASSLLAGGDGTQYFGPGTRLLVL.

The CDR3 loop reads CASSLDASNQPQHF. The CDR3 DNA sequence: TGCGCCAGCAGCTTGGATGCGAGCAATCAGCCCCAGCATTTT. The chain carries TRBV5-1 and TRBJ1-5; D is undetermined. The CDR3 runs to 14 residues. V lost 0 bases to trimming and J lost 1 base, with 5 bases between them. Germline CDR1 SGHRS, CDR2 YFSETQ.

The V and J genes are TRBV6-5 and TRBJ2-1, with 7 bases fitting TRBD2. The V segment lost 2 bases and the J segment 6 bases; nucleotides outside the gene matches: 7. CDR1 is MNHEY and CDR2 is SVGAGI in the germline V gene. This CDR3 has 15 amino acids. The CDR3 bases are TGTGCCAGCAGTTACGAGTGGGCTAGCGGCAATGAGCAGTTCTTC. It specifies CASSYEWASGNEQFF.

The chain joins TRBV6-5 to TRBJ2-7, with a weak D call TRBD2 (6 bases). Germline V gene data show CDR1 as MNHEY and CDR2 as SVGAGI. With 9 bases removed from V and 5 bases from J, the gap between germline ends came to 20 bases. This CDR3 has 14 residues. The CDR3 region is CASNRGRSKDEQYF. For the CDR3, the DNA is TGTGCCAGTAATCGGGGGAGATCGAAGGACGAGCAGTACTTC.

The count of this clone is one. The V call is TRBV15, the J call TRBJ1-6; D is unresolved. The CDR3 length is 16 residues. The V end was cut by 0 bases, the J end by 7 bases, with 13 bases between. Per germline, CDR1 LNHNV and CDR2 YYDKDF (reference sequence). The CDR3 is CATSRDRGTANSPLHF. CDR3 nucleotides: TGTGCCACCAGCAGAGATCGGGGAACAGCCAATTCACCCCTCCACTTT.

This rearrangement joins TRBV6-1 to TRBJ1-5; 7 bases map to TRBD1. The CDR3 contains 13 residues. Germline trimming cut 6 bases from V and 5 bases from J; bases unmatched to any gene: 4. Germline values: CDR1 MNHNS, CDR2 SASEGT. The CDR3 nucleotides read TGTGCCAGCAGCATACAGGGGTATCAGCCCCAGCATTTT. Encoded protein: CASSIQGYQPQHF.

The rearrangement uses TRBV27 and TRBJ2-4; no definite D call. The CDR3 sequence is 13 residues long. Trimming took 6 bases from V and 6 from J, leaving 12 bases between them. Germline CDR1 reads MNHEY; CDR2 reads SMNVEV (reference sequence). For the CDR3, the DNA is TGTGCCAGCAGGAGAACCGTCGGAAACATTCAGTACTTC. It codes for CASRRTVGNIQYF.

This sequence joins TRBV25-1 and TRBJ2-2; 8 nucleotides match TRBD2. J was trimmed by 7 bases and V by 3 bases; bases with no gene match: 13. The CDR3 runs to 17 residues. Germline V lookup: CDR1 MGHDK, CDR2 SYGVNS. This CDR3 is CASSDGQRAGADGELFF. CDR3 coding DNA: TGTGCCAGCAGTGACGGACAGAGAGCGGGAGCGGACGGGGAGCTGTTTTTT.

The rearrangement uses TRBV10-1 and TRBJ2-7; D is ambiguous. Germline-derived CDR1 and CDR2 are WNHNN and SYGVQD (reference sequence). Trimming pared 3 bases from V and 0 bases from J, leaving 9 bases between. The CDR3 has 14 amino acids. The CDR3 region is CASSERTGSYEQYF. CDR3 DNA: TGCGCCAGCAGTGAACGGACGGGCTCCTACGAGCAGTACTTC.

The genes are TRBV5-4 and TRBJ1-2, with TRBD1 identical over 12 bases. V lost 2 bases to trimming and J lost 4 bases; unmatched junction nucleotides: 3. The CDR3 is 15 residues long. Germline V gives CDR1 SGHNT, CDR2 YYREEE (reference sequence). In DNA form, the CDR3 reads TGTGCCAGCAGCTTTCGGGACAGGGGGCCCTATGGCTACACCTTC. It is translated as CASSFRDRGPYGYTF.

The chain is built from TRBV10-2 and TRBJ1-1, with TRBD1 matching 7 bases. In germline, CDR1 is WSHSY, CDR2 SAAADI. V lost 2 bases and J lost 8; bases outside the gene matches: 5. The CDR3 is 13 residues long. CDR3 residues: CASSELGQVEAFF. DNA for the CDR3: TGCGCCAGCAGTGAGCTTGGACAGGTCGAAGCTTTCTTT.

This chain links TRBV9 with TRBJ2-1; 16 positions match TRBD2. With 0 bases clipped from V and 13 bases from J, the junction kept 10 bases outside the gene matches. CDR1 and CDR2 from the germline V gene are SGDLS and YYNGEE. The CDR3 runs 17 residues. The CDR3 nucleotides are TGTGCCAGCAGCGTAGCCCCGGGACTAGCGGGAGGGGAATCACAGTTCTTC. Translation: CASSVAPGLAGGESQFF.

The chain combines TRBV29-1 with TRBJ1-1; D gene uncertain. Trimming took off 7 bases at V and 4 bases at J, with 13 bases between the two ends. From germline, CDR1 is SQVTM and CDR2 ANQGSEA. The CDR3 length is 12 residues. This CDR3 reads CSALEWGTEAFF. The CDR3, as DNA: TGCAGCGCTCTGGAGTGGGGCACTGAAGCTTTCTTT.

This chain joins TRBV7-9 and TRBJ2-3; the D call may be TRBD1 or TRBD2 (5 bases each). Germline CDR1 and CDR2: SEHNR and FQNEAQ (reference sequence). The CDR3 contains 16 residues. With 0 bases removed from V and 6 bases from J, the gap between germline ends came to 16 bases. CDR3 nucleotides: TGTGCCAGCAGCTTAGCGAGGGGTTCAGATTCGGATACGCAGTATTTT. The encoded protein is CASSLARGSDSDTQYF.

The chain combines TRBV5-1 with TRBJ2-3; 11 nucleotides match TRBD2. Germline-derived CDR1 and CDR2 are SGHRS and YFSETQ. Trimming at V came to 3 bases and at J to 3 bases, leaving 3 bases not matched to a gene. CDR3 length: 15 residues. The CDR3 reads CASSSSGRITDTQYF. The CDR3 bases are TGCGCCAGCAGCTCTAGCGGGAGGATTACAGATACGCAGTATTTT.

This clone was counted a single time. The CDR3 here is CASSSFPDANEQFF. In nucleotides, the CDR3 is TGTGCCAGCAGTTCTTTTCCGGACGCCAATGAGCAGTTCTTC. The rearrangement joins TRBV6-5 to TRBJ2-1; D uncertain. The germline V gene encodes CDR1 MNHEY and CDR2 SVGAGI. The CDR3 has 14 residues. V lost 4 bases to trimming and J lost 6 bases, with 13 bases between them.

The chain is built from TRBV6-1 and TRBJ2-5, with D unclear. The length of the CDR3 is 17 residues. Trimming removed 4 bases from V and 1 base from J, with 19 bases in between. Looked up from germline, CDR1 is MNHNS and CDR2 is SASEGT. In DNA, the CDR3 is TGTGCCAGCAGTGGGGGTCGTCGGGTTTACGGCCAAGAGACCCAGTACTTC. Its translation is CASSGGRRVYGQETQYF.

This chain links TRBV6-1 with TRBJ1-6; no firm D call. This CDR3 contains 15 residues. The germline V gene has CDR1 MNHNS and CDR2 SASEGT. Trimming left V 3 bases short and J 0 bases short, with 6 bases between. DNA for the CDR3: TGTGCCAGCAGTGACAGGTTCTCCTATAATTCACCCCTCCACTTT. Encoded protein: CASSDRFSYNSPLHF.